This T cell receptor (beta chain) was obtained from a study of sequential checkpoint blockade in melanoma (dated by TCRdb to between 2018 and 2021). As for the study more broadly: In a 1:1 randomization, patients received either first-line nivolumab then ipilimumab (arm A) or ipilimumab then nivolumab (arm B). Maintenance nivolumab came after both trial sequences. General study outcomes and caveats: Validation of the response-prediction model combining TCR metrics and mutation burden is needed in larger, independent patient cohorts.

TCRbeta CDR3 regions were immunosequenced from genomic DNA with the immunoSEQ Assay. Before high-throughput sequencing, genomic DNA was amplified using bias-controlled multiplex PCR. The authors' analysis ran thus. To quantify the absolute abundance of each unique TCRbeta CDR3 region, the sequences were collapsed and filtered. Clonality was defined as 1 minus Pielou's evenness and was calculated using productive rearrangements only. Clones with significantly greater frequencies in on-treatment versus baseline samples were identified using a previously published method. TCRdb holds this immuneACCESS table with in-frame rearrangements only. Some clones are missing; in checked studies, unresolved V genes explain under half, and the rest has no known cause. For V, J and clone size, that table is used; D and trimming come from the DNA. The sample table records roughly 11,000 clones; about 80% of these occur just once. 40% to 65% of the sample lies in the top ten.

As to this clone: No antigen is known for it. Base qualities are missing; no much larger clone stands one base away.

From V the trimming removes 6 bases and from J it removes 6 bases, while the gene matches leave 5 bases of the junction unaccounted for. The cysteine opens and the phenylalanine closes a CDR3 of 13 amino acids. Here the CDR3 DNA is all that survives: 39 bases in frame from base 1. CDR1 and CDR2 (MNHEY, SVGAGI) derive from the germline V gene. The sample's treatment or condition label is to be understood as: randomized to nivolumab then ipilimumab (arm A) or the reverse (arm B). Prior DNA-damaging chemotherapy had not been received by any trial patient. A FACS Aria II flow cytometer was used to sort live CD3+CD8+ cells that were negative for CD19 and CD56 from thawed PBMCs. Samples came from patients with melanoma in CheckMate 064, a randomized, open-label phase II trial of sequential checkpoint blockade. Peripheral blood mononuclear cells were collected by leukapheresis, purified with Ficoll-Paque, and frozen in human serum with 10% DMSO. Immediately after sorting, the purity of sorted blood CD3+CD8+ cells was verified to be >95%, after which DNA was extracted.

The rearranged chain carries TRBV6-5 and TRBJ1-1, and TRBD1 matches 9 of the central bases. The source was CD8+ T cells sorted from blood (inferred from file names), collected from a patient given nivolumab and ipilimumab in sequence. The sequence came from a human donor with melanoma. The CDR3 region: CASRPDRGAEAFF. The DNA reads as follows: TGTGCCAGCAGGCCCGACAGGGGGGCTGAAGCTTTCTTT.